This TCR beta chain originates from a study of blood T cell repertoires in COVID-19 (TCRdb year 2020). Concerning the study at large: Collaborator samples came from the United States, Italy and Spain and covered acute and convalescent phases of COVID-19. The prospective study material was composed of cDNA or gDNA derived from T cells, B-cell-depleted T cells, or PBMCs. Deeply sampled blood TCRbeta repertoires from subjects exposed to, actively infected with, or recovered from COVID-19 were included in the dataset. The repertoires were made available in a free public database intended to serve as a resource for research on the immune response to SARS-CoV-2. The samples were drawn from two sources: the first 160 participants of the ongoing ImmuneRACE study, and 1,254 subjects contributed by 6 global collaborators. A de-identified subject ID, COVID-19 status, age in years and sex were almost always included in the sample metadata. HLA class I and class II types, where available, came from metadata supplied by the sample provider rather than from assay-based typing. What the research found in general, with its limitations: The quantity of clinical and demographic metadata differed by source and by participant and was supplied without curation.

The CDR3 has 13 amino acids, counting the end cysteine and phenylalanine. The entry retains the CDR3 DNA only, 39 bases that are in frame from base 1. V is clipped by 5 bases and J by 0 bases, and the sequence between their germline boundaries is 7 bases long. CDR1 and CDR2 are read off the germline V gene (reference sequence) as MNHEY and SMNVEV. Samples from volunteer blood donors who had recovered from COVID-19 were contributed by a second Seattle source. Collaborating institutions collected whole blood in K2EDTA tubes following their own protocols. Collaborator samples were shipped for TCRbeta analysis as frozen whole blood, isolated PBMCs, or DNA extracted from either sample type. TCRbeta CDR3 regions were amplified from genomic DNA by means of the immunoSEQ Assay, a bias-controlled multiplex PCR. Under the source paper's analysis protocol: The number of nucleated cells in each sample was estimated by amplification of reference gene primers within the assay. To quantify the absolute abundance of each unique TCRbeta CDR3 rearrangement, sequence reads were collapsed and filtered. For each sample, productive Simpson clonality was calculated by taking the square root of Simpson's diversity index across productive rearrangements. TCRdb stores this immuneACCESS table with in-frame sequences only. Part of the clones is absent; in the studies checked, under half of the shortfall reflects unresolved V genes, and no reason is known for the rest. That table gives V, J and clone size, and the DNA gave D and trimming. This sample comprises about 130,000 clones, more than 70% of them detected only once. Of the sample, approximately 13% is held by the ten largest clones.

With respect to this clone: The antigen it recognizes is unknown. Base quality data are lacking; no much larger clone is found one base away.

The source material was peripheral blood. This clonotype originated in a woman in her 30s who had recovered from COVID-19. In this chain, TRBV27 is recombined with TRBJ1-1; the D region possibly corresponds to TRBD1 (5 bases align). The sequenced DNA is TGTGCCAGCAGTAGACAGCTGAACACTGAAGCTTTCTTT. It codes for CASSRQLNTEAFF.